Listed here are 3 T cell receptor beta chains from one sample, sequenced in a study of shared clonotypes between healthy human individuals. The protocol was immunoSEQ multiplex PCR, while the TCRdb copy is restricted to in-frame clones and leaves out a portion. This table holds around 1.9 million clones, roughly 91% found once. Only CD45RO-negative cells positively selected for CCR7 counted as naive CD8 cells, so terminally differentiated effector memory CD45RA+ cells were excluded. Sequenced input: naive CD8+ T cells from PBMCs. The receptor source for this set is a man aged 18 to 30 in good health. Some clones in this sample may be carry-over from other donors' samples.

The chain employs TRBV7-9 and TRBJ1-1, with no clear D. Germline V lookup: CDR1 SEHNR, CDR2 FQNEAQ (reference sequence). V was clipped by 1 base and J by 7 bases, with 16 bases between them. This CDR3 comprises 15 residues. The CDR3 region is CASSLGTRSHLEAFF. The CDR3, as DNA: TGTGCCAGCAGCTTAGGTACCAGATCCCACCTTGAAGCTTTCTTT.

The gene calls are TRBV4-2 and TRBJ2-1, with D unclear. The CDR3 extends over 16 amino acids. Per germline, CDR1 LGHNA and CDR2 YNFKEQ. Trimming took 7 bases from V and 0 from J, leaving 16 bases between them. The CDR3 is CASIRSPANSYNEQFF. In DNA, the CDR3 is TGTGCCAGCATCCGAAGCCCCGCTAACTCCTACAATGAGCAGTTCTTC.

This sequence joins TRBV6-1 and TRBJ2-7; D perhaps matches TRBD2 (6 bases). Trimming pared 10 bases from V and 10 bases from J, leaving 20 bases between. The CDR3 totals 12 residues. Germline V gene data show CDR1 as MNHNS and CDR2 as SASEGT. As DNA, the CDR3 is TGTGCCACCTTAAACTGGGAGGATAGACAGTACTTC. Its translation: CATLNWEDRQYF.